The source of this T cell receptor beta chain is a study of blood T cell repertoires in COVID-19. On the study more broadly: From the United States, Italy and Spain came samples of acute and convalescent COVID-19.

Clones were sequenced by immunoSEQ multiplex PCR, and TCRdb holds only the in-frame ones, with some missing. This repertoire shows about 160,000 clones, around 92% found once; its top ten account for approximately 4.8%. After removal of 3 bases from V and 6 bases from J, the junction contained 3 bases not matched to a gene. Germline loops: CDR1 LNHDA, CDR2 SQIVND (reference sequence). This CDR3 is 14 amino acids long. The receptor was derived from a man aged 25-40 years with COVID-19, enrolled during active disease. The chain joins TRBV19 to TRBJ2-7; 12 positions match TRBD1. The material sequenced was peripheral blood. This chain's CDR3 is CASSIGTGGLEQYF. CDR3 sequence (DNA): TGTGCCAGTAGTATTGGGACAGGGGGCCTCGAGCAGTACTTC.